These 4 T cell receptor beta chains originate from one sample sequenced in a study of blood T cell repertoires in COVID-19. Clones were read by immunoSEQ multiplex PCR, and TCRdb kept only the in-frame ones, dropping some. The repertoire consists of over 50,000 clones, with around 84% occurring once and the leading ten covering 25% to 30%. The sequenced sample consisted of peripheral blood. The receptors stem from a human donor in a cohort sampled during active COVID-19.

The DNA of the CDR3 is TGTGCCAGCAGCCCCAGGACAGACAATGAGCAGTTCTTC. It encodes CASSPRTDNEQFF. V usage is TRBV5-4 and J usage is TRBJ2-1; possible D gene TRBD1, 6 bases. The V end lost 4 bases, the J end lost 5 bases, and 10 bases lay between the germline ends. Germline lookup yields CDR1 SGHNT and CDR2 YYREEE (reference sequence). CDR3 length: 13 residues.

This chain links TRBV5-1 with TRBJ2-1; 11 bases line up with TRBD2. The trim removed 3 bases at V and 2 bases at J, leaving 4 bases unmatched. The CDR3 spans 16 residues. CDR1 is SGHRS, CDR2 YFSETQ, per germline. The CDR3 region has the DNA TGCGCCAGCAGCTCGCCGGGACTAGCGGCCTACAATGAGCAGTTCTTC. Protein: CASSSPGLAAYNEQFF.

This clone has a handful of counts. The V call is TRBV24-1, the J call TRBJ2-7, with 8 bases matching TRBD1. Trimming at V came to 0 bases and at J to 2 bases, leaving 17 bases not matched to a gene. CDR1 KGHDR and CDR2 SFDVKD come from the germline V gene. The CDR3 loop spans 20 amino acids. In DNA, the CDR3 is TGTGCCACCAGTGATTTGCAAGGACAGGGACCAGGTCATCCAGCCTACGAGCAGTACTTC. It is translated as CATSDLQGQGPGHPAYEQYF.

This chain joins TRBV27 and TRBJ2-7; TRBD1 matches 10 bases. The CDR3 covers 17 residues. V trimming: 6 bases; J trimming: 5 bases; junction bases outside the gene matches: 16. The V gene's germline CDR1 is MNHEY and CDR2 SMNVEV (reference sequence). The DNA for the CDR3 is TGTGCCAGCAGCTCAAGATATACCGGGACAGGGGTAAACGAGCAGTACTTC. Protein sequence: CASSSRYTGTGVNEQYF.